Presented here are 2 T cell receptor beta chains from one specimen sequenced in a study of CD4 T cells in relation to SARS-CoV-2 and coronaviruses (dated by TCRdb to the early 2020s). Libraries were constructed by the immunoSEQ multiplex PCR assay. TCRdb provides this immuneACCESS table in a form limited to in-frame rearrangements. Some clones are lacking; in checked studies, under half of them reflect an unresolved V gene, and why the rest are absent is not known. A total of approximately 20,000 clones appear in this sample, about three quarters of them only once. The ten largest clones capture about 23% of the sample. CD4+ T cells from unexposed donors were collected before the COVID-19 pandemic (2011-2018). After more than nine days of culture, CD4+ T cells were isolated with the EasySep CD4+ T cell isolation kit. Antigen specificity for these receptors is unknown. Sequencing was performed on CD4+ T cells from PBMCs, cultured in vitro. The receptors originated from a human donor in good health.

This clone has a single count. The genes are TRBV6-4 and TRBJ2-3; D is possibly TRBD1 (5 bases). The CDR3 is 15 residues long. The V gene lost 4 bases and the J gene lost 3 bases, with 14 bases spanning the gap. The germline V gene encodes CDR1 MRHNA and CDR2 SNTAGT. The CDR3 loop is CASSGSIAGTDTQYF. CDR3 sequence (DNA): TGTGCCAGCAGTGGTTCAATCGCAGGGACAGATACGCAGTATTTT.

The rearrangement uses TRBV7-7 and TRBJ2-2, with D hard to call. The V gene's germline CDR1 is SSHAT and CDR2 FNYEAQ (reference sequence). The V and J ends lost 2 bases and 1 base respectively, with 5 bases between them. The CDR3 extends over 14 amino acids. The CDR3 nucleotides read TGTGCCAGCAGCTTAAGTTTGAACACCGGGGAGCTGTTTTTT. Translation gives CASSLSLNTGELFF. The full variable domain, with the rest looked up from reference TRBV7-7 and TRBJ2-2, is GAGVSQSPRYKVTKRGQDVTLRCDPISSHATLYWYQQALGQGPEFLTYFNYEAQPDKSGLPSDRFSAERPEGSISTLTIQRTEQRDSAMYRCASSLSLNTGELFFGEGSRLTVL.